The 18 T cell receptor beta chains below were found in one sample sequenced in a study of human T cells and chemical hapten exposure. Specified time point: patch test 1, 2 weeks after DPC sensitization. Treatment denoted: therapeutic diphenylcyclopropenone sensitization with weekly scalp DPC. From the RACE reads, TCRdb called clonotypes with MiXCR, one entry per CDR3 protein. The table has roughly 190,000 distinct CDR3 sequences, more than 20% seen once. This specimen was whole blood, taken in connection with sensitization to the hapten diphenylcyclopropenone (DPC). These receptors were obtained from a woman aged 45-65 years with alopecia areata. Some clones in this sample may be carry-over from other donors' samples.

The CDR3 bases are TGTGCCAGCAGTTACTCGATGGGACTAGCGGGATACAATGAGCAGTTCTTC. Protein: CASSYSMGLAGYNEQFF. This chain connects TRBV6-5 to TRBJ2-1; 13 bases are shared with TRBD2. Germline V gives CDR1 MNHEY, CDR2 SVGAGI. Unmatched junction bases numbered 3, after V lost 0 bases and J lost 4 bases. This CDR3 spans 17 amino acids.

This clonotype was seen more than once but under ten times. The V and J genes are TRBV6-1 and TRBJ2-2; 7 positions agree with TRBD1. V was clipped by 7 bases and J by 0 bases; unmatched bases: 5. The CDR3 is 15 residues long. CDR1 MNHNS and CDR2 SASEGT come from the germline V gene. The CDR3 here is CASTDRASNTGELFF. The DNA for the CDR3 is TGTGCCAGCACCGACAGGGCCTCGAACACCGGGGAGCTGTTTTTT.

In this sample, this clonotype turned up many times. This rearrangement joins TRBV5-6 to TRBJ1-2, with D unclear. Germline V gives CDR1 SGHDT, CDR2 YYEEEE. Trimming cost V 0 bases and J 2 bases, with 5 bases left between them. The CDR3 loop spans 13 amino acids. Here the CDR3 reads CASSLGRNYGYTF. The CDR3 nucleotides are TGTGCCAGCAGCTTGGGAAGGAACTATGGCTACACCTTC.

The chain has TRBV11-1 and TRBJ2-1; 14 bases match TRBD2. The CDR3 consists of 17 residues. Trimming cost V 1 base and J 9 bases; bases outside gene matches: 8. The V gene's germline CDR1 is SGHAT and CDR2 FQDESV (reference sequence). The CDR3, as DNA: TGTGCCAGCAGCTTAGTACCACCGGGACTAGCGGGAGTTGAGCAGTTCTTC. Translating gives CASSLVPPGLAGVEQFF.

This clonotype was found a few times. This chain uses TRBV29-1 with TRBJ1-2, with TRBD1 identical over 7 bases. V lost 2 bases, J lost 4 bases, and 7 bases stayed unmatched. Germline lookup yields CDR1 SQVTM and CDR2 ANQGSEA. This CDR3 is built from 14 residues. CDR3 sequence: CSVESTGAGYGYTF. The CDR3 DNA is TGCAGCGTTGAAAGTACAGGGGCCGGCTATGGCTACACCTTC.

This clonotype was detected only a few times. The chain combines TRBV5-1 with TRBJ2-7; 7 positions agree with TRBD1. The CDR3 covers 16 residues. CDR1 and CDR2 from the germline V gene are SGHRS and YFSETQ. V shed 4 bases, J shed 3 bases, and the junction held 13 bases outside the gene matches. The CDR3, as DNA: TGCGCCAGCAGCCTACATAGGGGGCCCATCCTCTACGAGCAGTACTTC. This encodes CASSLHRGPILYEQYF.

The gene calls are TRBV7-9 and TRBJ2-3; TRBD1 matches at 8 bases. In germline, CDR1 is SEHNR, CDR2 FQNEAQ (reference sequence). There are 16 residues in the CDR3. V was pared by 4 bases and J by 0 bases, with 6 bases of the junction left unmatched. CDR3 sequence reads: CASSSPGQASTDTQYF. The DNA of the CDR3 is TGTGCCAGCAGCTCCCCGGGACAGGCGAGCACAGATACGCAGTATTTT.

This clonotype was seen at least ten times. The chain uses TRBV2 and TRBJ2-7; D gene uncertain. The V gene's germline CDR1 is SNHLY and CDR2 FYNNEI. V shed 0 bases and J shed 2 bases, with 11 bases lying between them. The CDR3 consists of 15 residues. CDR3 sequence reads: CASSEAQTGPYEQYF. In DNA form, the CDR3 reads TGTGCCAGCAGTGAAGCCCAGACTGGCCCCTACGAGCAGTACTTC.

This clonotype was found a few times. The junction differs from germline at one of its ends, possibly a read error. This chain connects TRBV20-1 to TRBJ2-5; D unclear. CDR1 is DFQATT and CDR2 is SNEGSKA in the germline V gene (reference sequence). The CDR3 consists of 13 residues. CDR3: CSARLNRAQPTDF. CDR3 DNA sequence: TGCAGTGCTAGACTAAACCGGGCCCAGCCCACGGACTTC.

The V and J genes are TRBV6-1 and TRBJ1-4, with 8 positions matching TRBD1. The CDR3 covers 15 residues. Germline V lookup: CDR1 MNHNS, CDR2 SASEGT. With V trimmed by 4 bases and J by 8 bases, 9 bases remained unmatched. The CDR3 sequence is CASSVLRDRREKLFF. The DNA of the CDR3 is TGTGCCAGCAGTGTTCTCCGGGACAGGCGGGAAAAACTGTTTTTT.

The gene calls are TRBV12-3 or TRBV12-4 and TRBJ1-2, with D possibly TRBD1 on 5 matching bases. The CDR3 covers 12 residues. The ends were cut back, 7 bases at V and 7 bases at J, with 13 bases in the middle. CDR3 residues: CASTRVGSGYTF. CDR3 in DNA: TGTGCCAGCACCAGGGTGGGTTCTGGCTACACCTTC.

The chain links TRBV10-2 to TRBJ2-7; D is possibly TRBD2 (6 bases). Trimming left V 5 bases short and J 4 bases short, with 15 bases between. Per the germline V gene, CDR1 is WSHSY and CDR2 is SAAADI. CDR3 size: 14 residues. CDR3 in amino acids: CASSLIADRYEQYF. CDR3 bases: TGCGCCAGCAGTCTTATAGCGGATCGGTACGAGCAGTACTTC.

V usage is TRBV5-1 and J usage is TRBJ2-7; weak D call: TRBD1 (6 bases). V gave up 4 bases and J gave up 3 bases, with 17 bases separating them. This CDR3 is 15 amino acids long. The germline V gene encodes CDR1 SGHRS and CDR2 YFSETQ. CDR3 nucleotide sequence: TGCGCCAGCAGCACATCGACAGGTGGAAACTACGAGCAGTACTTC. Translating gives CASSTSTGGNYEQYF.

This chain links TRBV12-3 or TRBV12-4 with TRBJ1-1; D is undetermined. Trimming took 6 bases from V and 4 from J, leaving 18 bases between them. This CDR3 region has 15 residues. CDR3 residues: CASRAQPDVGTEAFF. The CDR3 DNA sequence: TGTGCCAGCAGGGCCCAACCCGATGTTGGCACTGAAGCTTTCTTT.

The chain carries TRBV3-1 and TRBJ2-2, with 9 bases lining up with TRBD2. After removal of 5 bases from V and 6 bases from J, the junction contained 4 bases not matched to a gene. The CDR3 totals 14 residues. CDR1 and CDR2 from the germline V gene are LGHDT and YNNKEL (reference sequence). The CDR3 protein is CASSVSGSSGELFF. Here the CDR3 DNA reads TGTGCCAGCAGCGTTAGCGGGAGTTCCGGGGAGCTGTTTTTT.

The sample holds a few counts of this clonotype. This chain joins TRBV3-1 and TRBJ2-7; 7 bases fit TRBD2. Germline V gene lookup returns CDR1 LGHDT and CDR2 YNNKEL (reference sequence). The V and J ends lost 2 bases and 10 bases, in that order; junction bases with no gene match: 17. The CDR3 has 16 residues. CDR3 residues: CASSQPRRTSHLDQYF. The CDR3 DNA reads TGTGCCAGCAGCCAACCACGGAGGACTAGTCACCTCGACCAGTACTTC.

This clonotype was seen only a few times. V gene TRBV7-3 combines with J gene TRBJ1-6, with 7 bases fitting TRBD1. Germline CDR1 and CDR2: SGHTA and FQGTGA. After removal of 5 bases from V and 10 bases from J, the junction contained 5 bases not matched to a gene. The length of the CDR3 is 13 residues. The CDR3 loop is CASSETGLSPLHF. Here the CDR3 DNA reads TGTGCCAGCAGCGAGACAGGGTTGTCACCCCTCCACTTT.

The chain links TRBV5-5 to TRBJ2-1, with D perhaps matching TRBD2 (5 bases). The V end was cut by 5 bases, the J end by 14 bases, with 17 bases between. Germline loops: CDR1 SGHKS, CDR2 YYEKEE (reference sequence). The CDR3 sequence is 12 residues long. In nucleotides, the CDR3 is TGTGCCAGCAGATCCGGACCCTCGGAGGAGTTCTTC. Amino acid sequence: CASRSGPSEEFF.